These 13 T cell receptor beta chains were sequenced from one sample in a study of blood T cell repertoires in COVID-19. Generated by immunoSEQ multiplex PCR, the TCRdb table keeps only in-frame clones and is missing some. Of about 130,000 clones in the sample, more than 80% were seen once. The specimen was peripheral blood. Every receptor here comes from a human donor in a cohort sampled during active COVID-19.

The chain uses TRBV7-9 and TRBJ1-1; D ambiguous. The ends were cut back, 5 bases at V and 0 bases at J, with 10 bases in the middle. Germline CDR1 and CDR2: SEHNR and FQNEAQ (reference sequence). CDR3 length: 14 amino acids. This chain's CDR3 is CASSTQAMNTEAFF. CDR3 nucleotide sequence: TGTGCCAGCAGCACCCAGGCCATGAACACTGAAGCTTTCTTT.

The chain joins TRBV13 to TRBJ2-3; maybe TRBD2 (7 bases). The CDR3 runs to 19 residues. With 3 bases removed from V and 7 bases from J, the gap between germline ends came to 29 bases. The germline V gene encodes CDR1 PRHDT and CDR2 FYEKMQ (reference sequence). The CDR3 spells CASSFWGGRDFNLSNTQYF. The CDR3 DNA is TGTGCCAGCAGCTTTTGGGGGGGGCGGGACTTCAACCTTTCTAATACGCAGTATTTT.

This sequence joins TRBV28 and TRBJ1-6; TRBD1 aligns across 7 bases. Trimming at V came to 6 bases and at J to 8 bases, leaving 16 bases not matched to a gene. Germline V lookup: CDR1 MDHEN, CDR2 SYDVKM. CDR3 length: 17 residues. This CDR3 is CASSRLQTGPQDSPLHF. The CDR3 nucleotides are TGTGCCAGCAGCCGCCTGCAGACAGGGCCCCAGGATTCACCCCTCCACTTT.

This clone was picked up one time. This CDR3 is CASSKPGSSSEKLFF. The DNA for the CDR3 is TGTGCCAGCAGTAAGCCAGGGTCATCCAGTGAAAAACTGTTTTTT. This rearrangement joins TRBV28 to TRBJ1-4, with a possible D match to TRBD1 (5 bases). There are 15 residues in the CDR3. Germline assignment: CDR1 MDHEN and CDR2 SYDVKM. The V and J ends lost 5 bases and 7 bases respectively, with 17 bases between them.

This chain connects TRBV7-9 to TRBJ1-6, with D possibly being TRBD1 (6 bases). CDR1 and CDR2 from the germline V gene are SEHNR and FQNEAQ (reference sequence). V was trimmed by 1 base and J by 10 bases, leaving 14 bases between them. The CDR3 length is 15 residues. CDR3 sequence: CASSLGGGRGSPLHF. The CDR3 nucleotides read TGTGCCAGCAGCTTAGGGGGGGGGCGCGGCTCACCCCTCCACTTT.

This chain connects TRBV18 to TRBJ1-5; 8 nucleotides match TRBD1. CDR1 KGHSH and CDR2 LQKENI come from the germline V gene. V trimming: 6 bases; J trimming: 7 bases; junction bases outside the gene matches: 11. The CDR3 is made up of 15 amino acids. The CDR3 coding sequence is TGTGCCAGCTCCCCCCGAGGACAGGGTTACCAGCCCCAGCATTTT. Residues: CASSPRGQGYQPQHF.

The rearrangement joins TRBV7-9 to TRBJ1-6; 10 bases are a match to TRBD1. Germline V CDR1 and CDR2: SEHNR, FQNEAQ (reference sequence). The CDR3 is 14 residues long. J gave up 11 bases and V 4 bases, and 5 bases lay outside the gene matches. The CDR3 here is CASSWDRGTAPLHF. Written as DNA, the CDR3 is TGTGCCAGCAGCTGGGACAGGGGTACGGCACCCCTCCACTTT.

The chain couples TRBV3-1 (or the pseudogene TRBV3-2) to TRBJ2-7, with TRBD2 matching over 7 bases. Germline V gene sequence: CDR1 LGHDT, CDR2 YNNKEL (reference sequence). The CDR3 runs 13 residues. V shed 4 bases, J shed 3 bases, and the junction held 3 bases outside the gene matches. The CDR3 DNA sequence: TGTGCCAGCAGCCGGGGGGGAGGCTACGAGCAGTACTTC. This translates into CASSRGGGYEQYF.

The chain employs TRBV7-2 and TRBJ2-7; 7 bases are a match to TRBD1. V gave up 4 bases and J gave up 7 bases; unmatched junction bases: 16. CDR3 size: 16 residues. CDR1 and CDR2 from the germline V gene are SGHTA and FQGNSA. CDR3 sequence (DNA): TGTGCCAGCAGCTCAAGCCGGGACAGCCCTTTTTCGGAGCAGTACTTC. As protein: CASSSSRDSPFSEQYF.

The CDR3 DNA reads TGTGCCAGCTCACCGTCCGGGACAGGGCTGCAAGAGACCCAGTACTTC. Amino acids: CASSPSGTGLQETQYF. V is TRBV18 and J is TRBJ2-5; 9 bases are shared with TRBD1. The length of the CDR3 is 16 residues. Per the germline V gene, CDR1 is KGHSH and CDR2 is LQKENI. The V and J ends lost 3 bases and 2 bases, in that order; junction bases with no gene match: 7.

The V call is TRBV14, the J call TRBJ2-5; D not certain. The germline gives CDR1 SGHDN, CDR2 FVKESK. The CDR3 consists of 16 residues. Between the trimmed V and J ends, which lost 2 bases and 1 base, there was a span of 14 bases. CDR3 in amino acids: CASSQPTTFFQETQYF. Here the CDR3 DNA reads TGTGCCAGCAGCCAACCGACAACATTTTTCCAAGAGACCCAGTACTTC.

The rearrangement links TRBV15 to TRBJ1-6; TRBD1 is a possible D gene (6 bases). V lost 4 bases, J lost 5 bases, and 12 bases lay in between. The germline V gene has CDR1 LNHNV and CDR2 YYDKDF (reference sequence). The length of the CDR3 is 15 residues. CDR3 coding DNA: TGTGCCACCAGCAAGAGTAACAGGGATAATTCACCCCTCCACTTT. Protein sequence: CATSKSNRDNSPLHF.

As to this clone: Different DNA sequences within this sample yield the same CDR3. The chain couples TRBV14 to TRBJ1-2; 7 bases are shared with TRBD1. Per germline, CDR1 SGHDN and CDR2 FVKESK. There are 15 residues in the CDR3. The V and J ends lost 3 bases and 4 bases, in that order; junction bases with no gene match: 8. In DNA form, the CDR3 reads TGTGCCAGCAGCCAGAGAAGGACAGGCACCTATGGCTACACCTTC. Translation: CASSQRRTGTYGYTF.